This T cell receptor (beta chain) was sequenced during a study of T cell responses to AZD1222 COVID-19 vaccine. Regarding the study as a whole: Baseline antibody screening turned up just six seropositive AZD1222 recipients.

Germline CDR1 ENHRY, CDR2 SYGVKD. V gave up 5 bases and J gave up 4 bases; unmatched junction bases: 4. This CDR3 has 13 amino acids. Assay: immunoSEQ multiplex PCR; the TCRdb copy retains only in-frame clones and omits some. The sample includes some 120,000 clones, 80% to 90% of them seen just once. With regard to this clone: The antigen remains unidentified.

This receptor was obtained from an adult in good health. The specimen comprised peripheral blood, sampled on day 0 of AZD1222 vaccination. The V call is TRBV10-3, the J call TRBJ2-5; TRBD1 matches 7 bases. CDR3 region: CAISLRQGETQYF. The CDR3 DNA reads TGTGCCATCAGTCTTCGACAGGGAGAGACCCAGTACTTC.